This TCR beta chain emerged from a study of T cells in women clearing cervical HPV infection. Study details: With HLA typing for only a few women, HLA confounding remains possible.

The table came from immunoSEQ multiplex PCR; TCRdb's copy has only in-frame clones and leaves some out. The table lists over 20,000 clones. Details on this clone: The read halts 3 residues ahead of the CDR3 end, with the missing end drawn from the germline J gene.

V dropped 2 bases and J dropped 4; count of bases not matched to a gene: 7. Germline assignment: CDR1 MNHEY and CDR2 SVGEGT. CDR3 length: 16 amino acids. The specimen was blood buffy coat. The receptor was isolated from a woman between 18 and 70 years old with a cervical HPV16 infection that either progressed to CIN3+ or cleared (not recorded which). The chain combines TRBV6-2 or TRBV6-3 with TRBJ2-3; TRBD1 agrees at 9 bases. CDR3: CASSYGGQGRPDTQYF. CDR3 DNA (partial): TGTGCCAGCAGTTACGGAGGACAGGGGCGACCAGATACG.